Below, 9 T cell receptor beta chains from the same sample are listed, as sequenced in a study of PD-1 blockade in classical Hodgkin lymphoma. Specified time point: cycle 4 day 1 (C4D1), after less than 7 weeks of nivolumab. Every patient was affected by relapse after autologous stem cell transplantation, while exposure to brentuximab vedotin was not uniform. Libraries were prepared by immunoSEQ multiplex PCR; TCRdb keeps only in-frame clonotypes and omits some of them. The sample has about 44,000 clones, around two thirds seen once. The source material was peripheral blood mononuclear cells (PBMCs), sampled before the fourth cycle of nivolumab. The receptors originated from a human donor with classical Hodgkin lymphoma.

This sequence joins TRBV27 and TRBJ2-7; D call uncertain. This CDR3 contains 15 residues. V was cut by 3 bases and J by 1 base, with 13 bases left in between. Germline lookup yields CDR1 MNHEY and CDR2 SMNVEV (reference sequence). The CDR3 is CASSFFLPRSYEQYF. DNA of the CDR3: TGTGCCAGCAGTTTCTTTCTCCCTCGGTCCTACGAGCAGTACTTC.

This clone was picked up a small number of times. This chain uses TRBV6-1 with TRBJ1-4, with D uncertain. V dropped 11 bases and J dropped 8 bases, with 18 bases sitting between them. Germline V gives CDR1 MNHNS, CDR2 SASEGT. The CDR3 extends over 13 amino acids. The CDR3 loop reads CAGTGPEEEKLFF. In DNA form, the CDR3 reads TGTGCCGGAACCGGGCCAGAGGAGGAAAAACTGTTTTTT.

The rearrangement uses TRBV29-1 and TRBJ2-5; D is perhaps TRBD1 or TRBD2 (5 bases each). Germline loops: CDR1 SQVTM, CDR2 ANQGSEA. The V end lost 4 bases, the J end lost 2 bases, and 14 bases lay between the germline ends. The CDR3 runs to 14 residues. CDR3 residues: CSVGRAWGQETQYF. The CDR3 coding sequence is TGCAGCGTTGGGCGAGCGTGGGGGCAAGAGACCCAGTACTTC.

The gene calls are TRBV4-3 and TRBJ2-1; 13 bases fit TRBD2. CDR3 size: 19 residues. Germline loops: CDR1 LGHNA, CDR2 YSLEER. Trimming took 0 bases from V and 7 from J; bases not matched to a gene: 12. Here the CDR3 DNA reads TGCGCCAGCAGCCAAGAACCCCTTACTAGCGGGGGGGCCATAAATGAGCAGTTCTTC. It specifies CASSQEPLTSGGAINEQFF.

This clone has just a few counts. The V and J genes are TRBV4-1 and TRBJ2-5; 8 bases line up with TRBD2. The J segment lost 5 bases and the V segment lost 4 bases, leaving 6 bases of the junction unmatched. The germline gives CDR1 MGHRA, CDR2 YSYEKL. This CDR3 spans 14 amino acids. CDR3: CASSRERLAETQYF. The CDR3, as DNA: TGCGCCAGCAGCCGTGAGCGACTAGCGGAGACCCAGTACTTC.

This clone occurred a few times. J is TRBJ2-7 and V is TRBV28; TRBD1 aligns across 10 bases. CDR3 size: 22 residues. Looked up from germline, CDR1 is MDHEN and CDR2 is SYDVKM. Trimming removed 5 bases from V and 7 bases from J; junction bases left unmatched: 32. The CDR3 sequence is CASSLIPGGAAVPGQGFREQYF. The CDR3 region has the DNA TGTGCCAGCAGTCTTATTCCGGGTGGCGCAGCGGTTCCGGGACAGGGGTTTAGGGAGCAGTACTTC.

The chain joins TRBV5-1 to TRBJ1-2; D not certain. CDR1 SGHRS and CDR2 YFSETQ come from the germline V gene. Trimming shortened V by 0 bases and J by 1 base, and 16 bases separated the two germline ends. The CDR3 has 17 residues. The CDR3 spells CASSLGRLDWVNYGYTF. In DNA form, the CDR3 reads TGCGCCAGCAGCTTGGGCCGTTTGGATTGGGTTAACTATGGCTACACCTTC.

This clone was counted between two and nine times. V is TRBV28 and J is TRBJ2-7; TRBD1 matches at 11 bases. This CDR3 has 16 residues. Germline assignment: CDR1 MDHEN and CDR2 SYDVKM. The V segment lost 5 bases and the J segment 1 base; nucleotides outside the gene matches: 7. CDR3 coding DNA: TGTGCCAGCAGTCCGATGGACAGGGGGCCATCCTACGAGCAGTACTTC. Translated: CASSPMDRGPSYEQYF.

The V gene is TRBV11-3, the J gene TRBJ2-3, with D perhaps given as TRBD1 or TRBD2 (5 bases each). The CDR3 totals 15 residues. The V gene lost 2 bases and the J gene lost 0 bases, with 9 bases spanning the gap. Germline CDR1 and CDR2: SGHNT and YENEEA. The CDR3 sequence: CASSLRGVSTDTQYF. The CDR3, as DNA: TGTGCCAGCAGCTTAAGAGGGGTTAGCACAGATACGCAGTATTTT. Full variable domain (remainder filled in from reference TRBV11-3 and TRBJ2-3): EAGVVQSPRYKIIEKKQPVAFWCNPISGHNTLYWYLQNLGQGPELLIRYENEEAVDDSQLPKDRFSAERLKGVDSTLKIQPAELGDSAVYLCASSLRGVSTDTQYFGPGTRLTVL.